This is a list of T cell receptor beta chains from one sample in a study of T cells after yellow fever vaccination. TCRdb ran MiXCR on the 5' RACE reads and lists one entry per CDR3 protein. The sample records more than 450,000 distinct CDR3 sequences, around a fifth being singletons. The sample here was PBMCs, taken about 20 days after the first yellow fever vaccination. All receptors come from a man aged 18 to 29 who received the YFV17D yellow fever vaccine. The CDR3 runs from the conserved cysteine through the conserved F or W. The D gene is left open where the match is weak. Some rows mark clone size as missing; the rest say once, few, many or name a class of expanded clone.

V	J	D	size	DNA	CDR3
TRBV19	TRBJ2-7	TRBD2	few	TGTGCCAGTAAGGAGAAGGCTAGCGGGTACGTCGAGCAGTACTTC	CASKEKASGYVEQYF
TRBV29-1	TRBJ2-1	NA	NA	TGCAGCGTTGATGGCGAGGGAGACAATGAGCAGTTCTTC	CSVDGEGDNEQFF
TRBV3-1	TRBJ2-7	TRBD1	NA	TGTGCCAGCAGCCAAGATCCGGGACAGGGGTACGAGCAGTACTTC	CASSQDPGQGYEQYF
TRBV5-5	TRBJ2-3	NA	many	TGTGCCAGCAGCCCGATTCACTCGAGGGATACGCAGTATTTT	CASSPIHSRDTQYF
TRBV20-1	TRBJ1-2	NA	NA	TGCAGTGCTGGAGCGGGCTATGGCTACACCTTC	CSAGAGYGYTF
TRBV5-6	TRBJ2-3	TRBD1	NA	TGTGCCAGCAGCCGAAGGATGACAGGGCGCCGCACAGATACGCAGTATTTT	CASSRRMTGRRTDTQYF
TRBV29-1	TRBJ1-2	TRBD1	NA	TGCAGCGTCGATTACACAGGGGTAGACTATGGCTACACCTTC	CSVDYTGVDYGYTF
TRBV7-2	TRBJ1-2	NA	many	TGTGCCAGCAGCCCCAGACAGCCTACTTCCGGCTACACCTTC	CASSPRQPTSGYTF
TRBV7-2	TRBJ2-5	NA	many	TGTGCCAGCAGCTCGACCGCGTACCAAGAGACCCAGTACTTC	CASSSTAYQETQYF
TRBV29-1	TRBJ2-6	TRBD1	NA	TGCAGCGTGGCCGGGACAGCCTTCTCTGGGGCCAACGTCCTGACTTTC	CSVAGTAFSGANVLTF
TRBV20-1	TRBJ2-5	TRBD2	few	TGCAGTGCCCCTTTAGCGGGGGCAGGAGAGACCCAGTACTTC	CSAPLAGAGETQYF
TRBV3-1	TRBJ1-5	NA	few	TGTGCCAGCAGCCAAGGACCCATGGAGCCCCAGCATTTT	CASSQGPMEPQHF
TRBV7-3	TRBJ2-6	TRBD1	NA	TGTGCCAGCAGCCTAATAGGACAGGGCCTCAAGATAAAAGGGGGTGGGGCCAACGTCCTGACTTTC	CASSLIGQGLKIKGGGANVLTF
TRBV12-3/TRBV12-4	TRBJ1-2	NA	NA	TGTGCCAGCAGTTTAAAGGGATTTGGCGGCTACACCTTC	CASSLKGFGGYTF
TRBV2	TRBJ2-3	NA	few	TGTGCCAGCAGTGAAGCGCTTCCAGGGTGGATAAGCACAGATACGCAGTATTTT	CASSEALPGWISTDTQYF
TRBV9	TRBJ2-3	NA	NA	TGTGCCAGCAGCAGGAAACAGGGAGAGTACGCAGATACGCAGTATTTT	CASSRKQGEYADTQYF
TRBV29-1	TRBJ1-1	NA	NA	TGCAGCGTTGGAAGGGCCGGGAAAGCTTTCTTT	CSVGRAGKAFF
TRBV4-3	TRBJ2-3	TRBD2	many	TGCGCCAGCAGCCTTCGGACTAGCGGGGGGGGTGCAGATACGCAGTATTTT	CASSLRTSGGGADTQYF
TRBV10-3	TRBJ2-1	NA	few	TGTGCCATCACTGGCGATCCAAATTACAATGAGCAGTTCTTC	CAITGDPNYNEQFF
TRBV7-2	TRBJ2-1	TRBD2	few	TGTGCCAGCAGCTTGACACTAGCGGGGGGGCCTTTCAATGAGCAGTTCTTC	CASSLTLAGGPFNEQFF